What follows is one TCR beta chain and its context. The specificity of this receptor is unknown. No much larger clonotype is one base removed from it; base qualities were not supplied. The data are from a study of blood T cell repertoires in COVID-19 (dated by TCRdb to about 2020). Notes on the research overall: Samples from collaborators originated in the United States, Italy and Spain and spanned both the acute and convalescent phases of COVID-19. HLA class I and class II types, where available, came from metadata supplied by the sample provider rather than from assay-based typing. Deeply sampled blood TCRbeta repertoires from subjects exposed to, actively infected with, or recovered from COVID-19 were included in the dataset. Sample metadata almost always included a de-identified subject ID, COVID-19 status, age in years and sex. A freely available public database, intended as a resource for researchers studying the immune response to SARS-CoV-2, is where the repertoires were released. Samples came from the ongoing ImmuneRACE study (first 160 participants) plus 1,254 subjects from 6 global collaborators. The material from the prospective study consisted of cDNA or gDNA derived from T cells, B-cell-depleted T cells, or PBMCs.

The germline V gene supplies CDR1 SGHTA and CDR2 FQGNSA. V is cut by 1 base and J by 4 bases, and the space between the germline ends is 10 bases. The CDR3 runs 14 amino acids, cysteine and phenylalanine included. The CDR3 DNA has 42 bases and is translated from base 1. Participants in the prospective study were aged roughly 18 to 100 years, lived in under 30 United States geographic areas, and enrolled through a virtual design. In the prospective study, participants were assigned to cohorts based on the clinical history participants reported in a screening survey and a study questionnaire. For ImmuneRACE Cohort 3, a participant was defined as recovered based on two consecutive negative NP/OP PCR tests, clearance by a healthcare professional, or resolution of symptoms. In the prospective study, whole blood, serum and a nasopharyngeal or oropharyngeal swab were collected from each participant by mobile phlebotomists. Participants in the prospective study had the option to provide additional blood draws and questionnaires over a 2-month period. Before DNA extraction, blood samples from the prospective study were shipped at room temperature or frozen.

Overall study results and their limits: The amount of clinical and demographic metadata varied by source and participant and was provided uncurated.

The immunoSEQ Assay, a bias-controlled multiplex PCR, was used to amplify TCRbeta CDR3 regions from genomic DNA. The authors' pipeline ran thus. The number of nucleated cells in each sample was estimated by amplification of reference gene primers within the assay. To quantify the absolute abundance of each unique TCRbeta CDR3 rearrangement, sequence reads were collapsed and filtered. For each sample, productive Simpson clonality was calculated by taking the square root of Simpson's diversity index across productive rearrangements. Sourced from immuneACCESS, this table was stored by TCRdb with only in-frame sequences that have V and J called. A share of the clones is absent; for the studies checked, an unresolved V gene accounts for under half, and the remainder has no known explanation. The DNA gave D and trimming, while V, J and clone size come from that table. This sample has 200,000 to 250,000 clones in its table, and around 89% of those were observed once. Of the sample, roughly 2.5% falls within the top ten clones.

The rearrangement joined TRBV7-2 to TRBJ1-1; no D gene is confidently identified. The specimen sequenced was PBMCs or T cells enriched from blood (not recorded which). The receptor comes from a woman between 25 and 40 years old who had recovered from COVID-19. In nucleotides, the sequence is TGTGCCAGCAGCTTAGAGGCGGATGCCACTGAAGCTTTCTTT. Its protein is CASSLEADATEAFF.